The 20 T cell receptor beta chains listed next were all sequenced from one sample in a study of long-term antiretroviral therapy in people with HIV. A v3.0 immunoSEQ assay was performed at survey level. Using immunoSEQ multiplex PCR, the repertoire was profiled, and TCRdb retains in-frame clones only, with some absent. The sample yields about 20,000 clones, approximately 84% seen once. Sequencing was performed on unsorted PBMCs, taken roughly 5.9 years after starting antiretroviral therapy. The receptors shown here come from a man aged 25-45 years with HIV.

The chain employs TRBV6-6 and TRBJ2-7, with 8 bases matching TRBD1. V trimming: 6 bases; J trimming: 4 bases; junction bases outside the gene matches: 11. The germline gives CDR1 MNHNY, CDR2 SVGAGI (reference sequence). The CDR3 loop spans 15 amino acids. CDR3 region: CASSVPDRESYEQYF. CDR3 in DNA: TGTGCCAGCAGCGTGCCGGACAGGGAGTCGTACGAGCAGTACTTC.

The chain links TRBV7-7 to TRBJ2-1, with 8 bases matching TRBD1. The CDR3 is made up of 14 amino acids. Germline values: CDR1 SSHAT, CDR2 FNYEAQ (reference sequence). V was pared by 2 bases and J by 10 bases, with 7 bases of the junction left unmatched. The CDR3 here is CASSLSTGGREQFF. Here the CDR3 DNA reads TGTGCCAGCAGCTTAAGTACAGGGGGTAGGGAGCAGTTCTTC. The full variable domain, completed using reference TRBV7-7 and TRBJ2-1, is GAGVSQSPRYKVTKRGQDVTLRCDPISSHATLYWYQQALGQGPEFLTYFNYEAQPDKSGLPSDRFSAERPEGSISTLTIQRTEQRDSAMYRCASSLSTGGREQFFGPGTRLTVL.

This clone was seen a single time. The V gene is TRBV11-2, the J gene TRBJ2-7; D may be TRBD1 (6 bases). Trimming left V 1 base short and J 3 bases short, with 10 bases between. The CDR3 totals 14 residues. CDR1 and CDR2 (germline): SGHAT, FQNNGV. CDR3 sequence (DNA): TGTGCCAGCAGCTTAGGGCAGGGGATCTACGAGCAGTACTTC. As protein: CASSLGQGIYEQYF.

This clone appeared once. CDR3 DNA sequence: TGCGCCAGCAGCTCTCTCCCGGGACAGGGGAGGCCCTACGAGCAGTACTTC. Amino acid sequence: CASSSLPGQGRPYEQYF. The chain carries TRBV5-1 and TRBJ2-7; the match to TRBD1 covers 10 bases. With V trimmed by 3 bases and J by 2 bases, 11 bases remained unmatched. This CDR3 has 17 amino acids. Germline V CDR1 and CDR2: SGHRS, YFSETQ.

This clone has only one observation. The CDR3, as DNA: TGTGCCAGCAGCTCCGAAAATCAGCCCCAGCATTTT. Protein sequence: CASSSENQPQHF. The chain has TRBV13 and TRBJ1-5; D unclear. CDR1 PRHDT and CDR2 FYEKMQ come from the germline V gene (reference sequence). The V gene lost 4 bases and the J gene lost 4 bases, with 5 bases spanning the gap. The CDR3 is 12 amino acids.

The rearrangement uses TRBV6-6 and TRBJ2-5; no definite D call. Trimming removed 0 bases at V and 4 bases at J, with 3 bases between. CDR1 and CDR2 from the germline V gene are MNHNY and SVGAGI (reference sequence). The length of the CDR3 is 12 residues. The CDR3 loop is CASSYSSETQYF. The CDR3 nucleotides are TGTGCCAGCAGTTACTCCTCAGAGACCCAGTACTTC.

Regarding this clone: A read error may produce the germline difference seen at one junction end. The chain uses TRBV20-1 and TRBJ1-2, with 7 bases matching TRBD1. The CDR3 has 11 amino acids. Looked up from germline, CDR1 is DFQATT and CDR2 is SNEGSKA (reference sequence). CDR3 region: CSARPPDRAIF. DNA of the CDR3: TGCAGTGCCCGACCTCCTGACAGGGCCATCTTC.

The chain carries TRBV11-2 and TRBJ1-5; a weak D match, TRBD1 (6 bases). Germline loops: CDR1 SGHAT, CDR2 FQNNGV. The V end lost 5 bases, the J end lost 6 bases, and 17 bases lay between the germline ends. The CDR3 spans 15 residues. The CDR3 nucleotides read TGTGCCAGCAGCCTGGCGGGGGGGGCGGCTCAGCCCCAGCATTTT. It codes for CASSLAGGAAQPQHF.

This clone was detected once. The chain uses TRBV18 and TRBJ2-3; 7 bases line up with TRBD1. The CDR3 totals 14 residues. Germline CDR1 is KGHSH and CDR2 is LQKENI. V dropped 6 bases and J dropped 2; count of bases not matched to a gene: 5. The CDR3, as DNA: TGTGCCAGCTCCCCAACAGGGGCCACAGATACGCAGTATTTT. Translation: CASSPTGATDTQYF.

This chain connects TRBV9 to TRBJ2-7, with no clear D. Trimming left V 3 bases short and J 5 bases short, with 15 bases between. The length of the CDR3 is 14 residues. The germline gives CDR1 SGDLS, CDR2 YYNGEE. The CDR3 sequence: CASSEKGLLDEQYF. The DNA for the CDR3 is TGTGCCAGCAGCGAAAAAGGGCTCCTGGACGAGCAGTACTTC.

The CDR3 nucleotides are TGTGCCAGCAGTGAAGCTGAGGAGACGTATGAAAAACTGTTTTTT. Protein product: CASSEAEETYEKLFF. V gene TRBV2 combines with J gene TRBJ1-4; no clear D gene. Germline loops: CDR1 SNHLY, CDR2 FYNNEI. V was cut by 0 bases and J by 6 bases, with 11 bases left in between. This CDR3 is 15 amino acids long.

This chain uses TRBV28 with TRBJ1-5; D is unresolved. Trimming removed 6 bases at V and 2 bases at J, with 11 bases between. Germline V gene data show CDR1 as MDHEN and CDR2 as SYDVKM. The CDR3 sequence is 14 residues long. CDR3 sequence reads: CASRPDGGNQPQHF. The CDR3, as DNA: TGTGCCAGCAGGCCGGACGGGGGCAATCAGCCCCAGCATTTT.

The chain combines TRBV25-1 with TRBJ2-3, with 9 bases that match TRBD1. The CDR3 totals 15 residues. V lost 2 bases, J lost 6 bases, and 6 bases stayed unmatched. Germline CDR1 and CDR2: MGHDK and SYGVNS. For the CDR3, the DNA is TGTGCCAGCAGTGAAGGGACAGGGCGGTCGGATACGCAGTATTTT. Its protein product is CASSEGTGRSDTQYF. The entire variable domain, with the rest obtained from reference TRBV25-1 and TRBJ2-3, is as follows: EADIYQTPRYLVIGTGKKITLECSQTMGHDKMYWYQQDPGMELHLIHYSYGVNSTEKGDLSSESTVSRIRTEHFPLTLESARPSHTSQYLCASSEGTGRSDTQYFGPGTRLTVL.

This sequence joins TRBV7-9 and TRBJ2-5, with D hard to call. This CDR3 comprises 14 residues. The V gene's germline CDR1 is SEHNR and CDR2 FQNEAQ (reference sequence). V lost 1 base to trimming and J lost 5 bases, with 11 bases between them. The CDR3, as DNA: TGTGCCAGCAGCTTAGGGGCCCCAAAGGAGACCCAGTACTTC. Protein sequence: CASSLGAPKETQYF.

In this sample, this clone turned up a few times. V and J are TRBV14 and TRBJ2-2; no firm D call. This CDR3 has 13 amino acids. From germline, CDR1 is SGHDN and CDR2 FVKESK. Trimming left V 5 bases short and J 2 bases short, with 6 bases between. The CDR3: CASSTRNTGELFF. CDR3 DNA: TGTGCCAGCAGCACCCGCAACACCGGGGAGCTGTTTTTT.

The rearrangement uses TRBV27 and TRBJ2-1, with D possibly matching TRBD2 (5 bases). V lost 0 bases and J 6 bases, leaving 9 bases between the germline ends. Germline-derived CDR1 and CDR2 are MNHEY and SMNVEV (reference sequence). The CDR3 has 14 amino acids. CDR3 region: CASSLSLAPNEQFF. The DNA for the CDR3 is TGTGCCAGCAGTTTATCATTAGCGCCCAATGAGCAGTTCTTC.

V usage is TRBV27 and J usage is TRBJ2-2, with D unclear. Trimming removed 7 bases from V and 4 bases from J, with 10 bases in between. The CDR3 is made up of 13 amino acids. Germline values: CDR1 MNHEY, CDR2 SMNVEV (reference sequence). CDR3 protein: CASMVHLTGELFF. The CDR3 DNA reads as TGTGCCAGCATGGTACACCTCACCGGGGAGCTGTTTTTT.

The chain joins TRBV27 to TRBJ1-1; unclear D gene. The germline CDR1 and CDR2 sequences are MNHEY and SMNVEV (reference sequence). The CDR3 consists of 13 residues. The V and J ends lost 4 bases and 5 bases respectively, with 11 bases between them. CDR3 coding DNA: TGTGCCAGCAGTTCGGAAGGGAGAACTGAAGCTTTCTTT. Translation: CASSSEGRTEAFF.

The chain carries TRBV4-3 and TRBJ2-7; 9 bases match TRBD2. The CDR3 covers 18 residues. The V gene end was trimmed by 1 base and the J gene end by 4 bases; junction bases not matched to a gene: 14. Germline V gene sequence: CDR1 LGHNA, CDR2 YSLEER. In DNA, the CDR3 is TGCGCCAGCAGCCAAGGGTCGAACTTGGCTAGCGGGGTGTACGAGCAGTACTTC. Protein product: CASSQGSNLASGVYEQYF.

This clone was observed a handful of times. The chain uses TRBV6-1 and TRBJ1-2, with D uncertain. In germline, CDR1 is MNHNS, CDR2 SASEGT. V lost 1 base to trimming and J lost 7 bases, with 10 bases between them. This CDR3 is 13 amino acids long. The CDR3 nucleotides read TGTGCCAGCAGTGAAGAGAGGGCAGGTGGCTACACCTTC. Residues: CASSEERAGGYTF.